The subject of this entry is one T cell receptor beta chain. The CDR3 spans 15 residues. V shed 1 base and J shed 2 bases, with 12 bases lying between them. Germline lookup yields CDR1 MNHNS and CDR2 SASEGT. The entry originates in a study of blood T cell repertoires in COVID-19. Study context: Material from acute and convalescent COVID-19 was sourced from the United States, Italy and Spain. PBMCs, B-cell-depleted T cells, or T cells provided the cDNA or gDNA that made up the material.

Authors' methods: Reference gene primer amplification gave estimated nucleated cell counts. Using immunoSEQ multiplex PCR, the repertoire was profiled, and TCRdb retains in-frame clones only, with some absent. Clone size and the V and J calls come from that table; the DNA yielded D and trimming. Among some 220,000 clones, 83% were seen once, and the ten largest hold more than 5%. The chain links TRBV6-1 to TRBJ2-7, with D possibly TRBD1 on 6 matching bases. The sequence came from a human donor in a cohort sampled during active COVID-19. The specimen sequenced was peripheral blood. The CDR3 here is CASSEGYRVPYEQYF. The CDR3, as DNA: TGTGCCAGCAGTGAAGGGTACAGGGTACCCTACGAGCAGTACTTC.